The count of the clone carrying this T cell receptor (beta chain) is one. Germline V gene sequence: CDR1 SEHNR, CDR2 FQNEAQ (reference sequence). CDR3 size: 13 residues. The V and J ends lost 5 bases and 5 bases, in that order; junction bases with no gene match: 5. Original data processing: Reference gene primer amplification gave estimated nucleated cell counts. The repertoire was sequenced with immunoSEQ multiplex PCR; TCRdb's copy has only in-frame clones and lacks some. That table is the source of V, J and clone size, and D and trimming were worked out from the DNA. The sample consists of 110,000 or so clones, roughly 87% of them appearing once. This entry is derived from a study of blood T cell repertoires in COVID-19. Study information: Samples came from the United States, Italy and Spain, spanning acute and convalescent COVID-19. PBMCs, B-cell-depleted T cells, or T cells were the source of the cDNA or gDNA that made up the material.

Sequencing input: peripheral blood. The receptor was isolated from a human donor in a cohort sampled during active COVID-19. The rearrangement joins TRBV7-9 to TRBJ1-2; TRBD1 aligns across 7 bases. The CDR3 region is CASSVDRVYGYTF. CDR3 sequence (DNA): TGTGCCAGCAGCGTAGACAGGGTTTATGGCTACACCTTC.